These 5 T cell receptor beta chains were sequenced from one sample in a study of cytomegalovirus exposure and HLA in healthy donors. Primers: 60 Vbeta forward and 13 Jbeta reverse. Sequenced by immunoSEQ multiplex PCR; TCRdb stores in-frame clones only, minus some. The top ten hold around 6.6% of the sample, which has about 160,000 clones, approximately 79% seen once. The sequencing input was PBMCs. The source is a man in his forties or fifties in good health and CMV-seropositive.

This clone was seen a single time. The chain carries TRBV7-2 and TRBJ1-2; possibly TRBD1 for D (6 bases). The CDR3 length is 15 residues. Germline loops: CDR1 SGHTA, CDR2 FQGNSA. Deletions cut 1 base from V and 2 bases from J, with 11 bases between. The CDR3 DNA sequence: TGTGCCAGCAGCTTAGGTTCCACAGGGAACTATGGCTACACCTTC. Residues: CASSLGSTGNYGYTF.

V gene TRBV11-2 combines with J gene TRBJ1-2; TRBD1 might be the D (5 bases). Between the trimmed V and J ends, which lost 2 bases and 8 bases, there was a span of 12 bases. CDR1 is SGHAT and CDR2 is FQNNGV in the germline V gene. There are 13 residues in the CDR3. CDR3 nucleotides: TGTGCCAGCAGCTTACAGGGATTGGAGGGCTACACCTTC. This sequence encodes CASSLQGLEGYTF. Together with reference TRBV11-2 and TRBJ1-2, the CDR3 gives the full variable domain: EAGVAQSPRYKIIEKRQSVAFWCNPISGHATLYWYQQILGQGPKLLIQFQNNGVVDDSQLPKDRFSAERLKGVDSTLKIQPAKLEDSAVYLCASSLQGLEGYTFGSGTRLTVV.

This clone was observed a handful of times. The sample holds other DNA sequences that translate to the same CDR3. The rearrangement joins TRBV5-4 to TRBJ2-7; perhaps TRBD2 as D (5 bases). Germline V lookup: CDR1 SGHNT, CDR2 YYREEE (reference sequence). Trimming shortened V by 4 bases and J by 0 bases, and 11 bases separated the two germline ends. This CDR3 region has 14 residues. The CDR3 spells CASSPGLSSYEQYF. The CDR3 DNA reads TGTGCCAGCAGCCCCGGACTCAGCTCCTACGAGCAGTACTTC. Full variable domain (rest looked up from reference TRBV5-4 and TRBJ2-7): ETGVTQSPTHLIKTRGQQVTLRCSSQSGHNTVSWYQQALGQGPQFIFQYYREEENGRGNFPPRFSGLQFPNYSSELNVNALELDDSALYLCASSPGLSSYEQYFGPGTRLTVT.

The chain combines TRBV9 with TRBJ2-5; 9 nucleotides line up with TRBD2. Germline trimming cut 0 bases from V and 1 base from J; bases unmatched to any gene: 4. CDR3 length: 16 amino acids. CDR1 is SGDLS, CDR2 YYNGEE, per germline. CDR3 protein: CASSVGSSGVQETQYF. The DNA for the CDR3 is TGTGCCAGCAGCGTAGGTTCTAGCGGGGTCCAAGAGACCCAGTACTTC.

This chain links TRBV16 with TRBJ1-5; tentatively, D is TRBD1 (6 bases). With 0 bases removed from V and 7 bases from J, the gap between germline ends came to 19 bases. Germline lookup yields CDR1 KGHSY and CDR2 FQNENV. The CDR3 sequence is 17 residues long. The CDR3 loop reads CASSQSPPYRAGQPQHF. The CDR3 DNA follows: TGTGCCAGCAGCCAATCGCCCCCGTACAGGGCAGGGCAGCCCCAGCATTTT.